This T cell receptor (beta chain) is drawn from a study of T cell responses to AZD1222 COVID-19 vaccine. Findings and caveats of the study: Donors skewed white British and female; clonal diversity was possibly underestimated. Repertoire collection took place solely once the T cell response had peaked.

The sample holds one count of this clone. Its antigen is not known. Data came from immunoSEQ multiplex PCR; TCRdb stores just in-frame clones and leaves some out. The data hold 120,000 or so clones, with 80% to 95% observed a single time. Both about-4-week and about-12-week second-dose recipients were combined. Germline CDR1 and CDR2: MNHEY and SMNVEV (reference sequence). The CDR3 has 13 amino acids. V gave up 5 bases and J gave up 5 bases; unmatched junction bases: 4. This TCR came from an adult who received the AZD1222 COVID-19 vaccine. Material: peripheral blood, obtained 28 days after the second AZD1222 dose. The J gene is TRBJ2-5, the V gene TRBV27; 8 bases are shared with TRBD1. The CDR3 protein is CASSATGVETQYF. CDR3 sequence (DNA): TGTGCCAGCAGTGCGACAGGGGTTGAGACCCAGTACTTC.